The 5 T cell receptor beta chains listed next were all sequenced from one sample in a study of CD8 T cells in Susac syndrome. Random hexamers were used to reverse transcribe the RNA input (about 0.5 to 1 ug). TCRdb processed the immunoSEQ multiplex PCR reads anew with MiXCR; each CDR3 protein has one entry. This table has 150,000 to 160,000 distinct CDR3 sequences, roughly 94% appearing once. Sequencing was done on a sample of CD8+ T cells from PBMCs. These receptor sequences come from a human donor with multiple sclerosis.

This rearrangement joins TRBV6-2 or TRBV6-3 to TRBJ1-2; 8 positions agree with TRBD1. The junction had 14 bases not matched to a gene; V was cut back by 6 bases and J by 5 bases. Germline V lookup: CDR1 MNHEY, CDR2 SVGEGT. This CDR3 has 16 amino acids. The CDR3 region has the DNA TGTGCCAGCAGCCTCACCCAGGGGGCACGGCCTTATGGCTACACCTTC. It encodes CASSLTQGARPYGYTF.

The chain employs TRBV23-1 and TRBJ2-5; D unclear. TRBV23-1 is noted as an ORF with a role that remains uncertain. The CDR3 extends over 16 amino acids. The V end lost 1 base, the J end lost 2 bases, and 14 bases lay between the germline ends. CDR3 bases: TGCGCCAGCAGTCAATGGCCCGTGATTCCACAAGAGACCCAGTACTTC. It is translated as CASSQWPVIPQETQYF.

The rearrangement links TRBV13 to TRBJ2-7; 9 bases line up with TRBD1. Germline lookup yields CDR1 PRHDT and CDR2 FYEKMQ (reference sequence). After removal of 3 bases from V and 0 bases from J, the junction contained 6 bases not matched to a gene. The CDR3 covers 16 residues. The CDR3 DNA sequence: TGTGCCAGCAGCTTTGTGGGACAGGGATACTCCTACGAGCAGTACTTC. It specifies CASSFVGQGYSYEQYF.

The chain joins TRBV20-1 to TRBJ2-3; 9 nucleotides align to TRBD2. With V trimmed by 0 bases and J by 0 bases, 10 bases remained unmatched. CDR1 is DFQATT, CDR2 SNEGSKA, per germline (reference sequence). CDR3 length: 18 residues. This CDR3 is CSAREASGAAVSTDTQYF. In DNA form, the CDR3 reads TGCAGTGCTAGAGAGGCTAGCGGGGCCGCTGTTAGCACAGATACGCAGTATTTT.

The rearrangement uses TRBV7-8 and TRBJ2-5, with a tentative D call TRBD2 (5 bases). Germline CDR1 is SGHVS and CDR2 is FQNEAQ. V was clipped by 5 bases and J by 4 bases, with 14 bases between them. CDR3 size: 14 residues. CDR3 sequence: CASSQRPRRETQYF. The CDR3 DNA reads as TGTGCCAGCAGCCAGCGGCCTAGAAGAGAGACCCAGTACTTC. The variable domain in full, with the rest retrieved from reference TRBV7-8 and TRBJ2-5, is GAGVSQSPRYKVAKRGQDVALRCDPISGHVSLFWYQQALGQGPEFLTYFQNEAQLDKSGLPSDRFFAERPEGSVSTLKIQRTQQEDSAVYLCASSQRPRRETQYFGPGTRLLVL.